These 20 T cell receptor beta chains were all obtained from the same sample, sequenced in a study of CD8 T cells in ankylosing spondylitis. The study, taken as a whole, reports: Ankylosing spondylitis blood seemed to carry a telltale TCR beta motif made of several highly homologous variants.

One entry per CDR3 protein results from TCRdb running MiXCR on the 5' RACE reads. The table records a few hundred thousand distinct CDR3 sequences, around 20% of them present only once. No antigens are known for them. Sequenced input: blood, either unsorted or a sorted T cell fraction (not recorded which). The receptors here all came from a male donor with ankylosing spondylitis.

This clonotype has only a few counts. The chain is built from TRBV5-6 and TRBJ2-5; D might be TRBD1 or TRBD2, each matching 5 bases. Trimming stripped 6 bases from V and 2 bases from J, with 14 bases between. This CDR3 has 14 amino acids. The V gene's germline CDR1 is SGHDT and CDR2 YYEEEE. The chain's CDR3 is CASTDFGGQETQYF. The CDR3 DNA is TGTGCCAGCACCGATTTTGGGGGACAAGAGACCCAGTACTTC.

This clonotype has only a few counts. V is TRBV29-1 and J is TRBJ2-1; 8 bases fit TRBD2. Germline V gene lookup returns CDR1 SQVTM and CDR2 ANQGSEA. Unmatched junction bases numbered 10, after V lost 7 bases and J lost 2 bases. This CDR3 has 15 residues. The CDR3, as DNA: TGCAGCGCGACCTTAGCGGGACTCACCTACAATGAGCAGTTCTTC. This encodes CSATLAGLTYNEQFF.

The V call is TRBV6-2 or TRBV6-3, the J call TRBJ2-7; 10 nucleotides line up with TRBD2. The germline gives CDR1 MNHEY, CDR2 SVGEGT. After removal of 5 bases from V and 3 bases from J, the junction contained 4 bases not matched to a gene. The CDR3 extends over 14 amino acids. The CDR3 spells CASSTGLALYEQYF. The DNA of the CDR3 is TGTGCCAGCAGTACGGGACTAGCGCTCTACGAGCAGTACTTC.

The sample holds a few counts of this clonotype. The J gene is TRBJ2-2, the V gene TRBV5-1, with 7 positions matching TRBD2. The CDR3 has 15 amino acids. V trimming: 3 bases; J trimming: 1 base; junction bases outside the gene matches: 3. CDR1 and CDR2 (germline): SGHRS, YFSETQ. CDR3 sequence (DNA): TGCGCCAGCAGCTCGGGACTACAGAACACCGGGGAGCTGTTTTTT. This sequence encodes CASSSGLQNTGELFF.

V gene TRBV11-2 combines with J gene TRBJ2-7; 8 nucleotides line up with TRBD2. From germline, CDR1 is SGHAT and CDR2 FQNNGV. The V segment lost 5 bases and the J segment 4 bases; nucleotides outside the gene matches: 7. The CDR3 runs to 14 residues. CDR3 protein: CASSPRGGEYEQYF. CDR3 coding DNA: TGTGCCAGCAGCCCTCGGGGGGGAGAGTACGAGCAGTACTTC.

The V and J genes are TRBV7-2 and TRBJ2-3; 8 nucleotides agree with TRBD1. Losses at the gene ends were 7 bases for V and 4 bases for J; bases not matched to a gene: 4. The CDR3 is 13 residues long. In germline, CDR1 is SGHTA, CDR2 FQGNSA. CDR3 DNA sequence: TGTGCCAGCAACCAGGGGGCTTCAGATACGCAGTATTTT. It specifies CASNQGASDTQYF.

The chain employs TRBV5-1 and TRBJ2-2; TRBD2 matches 10 bases. The CDR3 covers 16 residues. The V gene end was trimmed by 3 bases and the J gene end by 3 bases; junction bases not matched to a gene: 5. Per germline, CDR1 SGHRS and CDR2 YFSETQ. The CDR3 DNA sequence: TGCGCCAGCAGCTGGCTCAGCGGGAGGGACACCGGGGAGCTGTTTTTT. Its protein product is CASSWLSGRDTGELFF.

This clonotype was detected only a few times. The chain links TRBV28 to TRBJ2-7; D is uncertain. CDR1 is MDHEN, CDR2 SYDVKM, per germline. The V gene lost 6 bases and the J gene lost 5 bases, with 8 bases spanning the gap. The CDR3 is made up of 11 amino acids. The CDR3 DNA reads TGTGCCAGCAGAGATACTAACGAGCAGTACTTC. Translation: CASRDTNEQYF.

Worth noting for this clonotype: At one end, the junction sequence differs from germline, possibly due to a read error. This chain links TRBV11-2 with TRBJ2-2, with 9 bases identical to TRBD2. The CDR3 runs to 15 residues. Germline CDR1 and CDR2: SGHAT and FQNNGV. Here the CDR3 DNA reads TGTGCCAGCAGATTAGCGGGAGAAAGGACCGGGGAGCTGTTTTTT. Translated, it gives CASRLAGERTGELFF.

V is TRBV2 and J is TRBJ2-2, with D perhaps TRBD1 (5 bases). This CDR3 region has 14 residues. CDR1 and CDR2 from the germline V gene are SNHLY and FYNNEI. The V gene lost 7 bases and the J gene lost 5 bases, with 14 bases spanning the gap. The CDR3 spells CASKDTFQTGELFF. DNA for the CDR3: TGTGCCAGCAAGGACACCTTTCAAACCGGGGAGCTGTTTTTT.

The chain employs TRBV10-3 and TRBJ1-5; weak D call: TRBD1 (5 bases). CDR3 length equals 13 residues. Germline CDR1 ENHRY, CDR2 SYGVKD. V lost 6 bases to trimming and J lost 0 bases, with 6 bases between them. The CDR3 DNA follows: TGTGCCATCAGCGACAGTAGCAATCAGCCCCAGCATTTT. Protein product: CAISDSSNQPQHF.

The chain couples TRBV27 to TRBJ1-2, with D perhaps TRBD1 (6 bases). Germline lookup yields CDR1 MNHEY and CDR2 SMNVEV (reference sequence). V lost 5 bases and J 6 bases, leaving 13 bases between the germline ends. The CDR3 contains 13 residues. In DNA, the CDR3 is TGTGCCAGCAGTCCCAACAGGGAAGATGGCTACACCTTC. It codes for CASSPNREDGYTF.

This clonotype appeared a few times. The DNA is left out, because the CDR3 cannot be placed on it with certainty; the CDR3 is given as TCRdb lists it. The chain employs TRBV30 and TRBJ1-3; no check of the table's D call, TRBD1, against the DNA was made. The CDR3 length is 12 residues, termini included. CDR1 is GTSNPN, CDR2 SVGIG, per germline (reference sequence). CDR3 amino acids: CAWSVGRGSLYF.

The V call is TRBV12-5, the J call TRBJ1-5; the D gene is possibly TRBD1 (6 bases). Trimming pared 1 base from V and 1 base from J, leaving 14 bases between. The germline gives CDR1 LGHNT, CDR2 FRNRAP. The CDR3 runs 17 residues. CDR3 protein: CASGLEAGGVSNQPQHF. The CDR3 DNA is TGTGCTAGTGGTTTGGAGGCGGGGGGCGTGAGCAATCAGCCCCAGCATTTT. Looking up the rest from reference TRBV12-5 and TRBJ1-5 gives the full variable domain: DARVTQTPRHKVTEMGQEVTMRCQPILGHNTVFWYRQTMMQGLELLAYFRNRAPLDDSGMPKDRFSAEMPDATLATLKIQPSEPRDSAVYFCASGLEAGGVSNQPQHFGDGTRLSIL.

This clonotype occurred a few times. This chain joins TRBV5-1 and TRBJ1-4; 7 bases are shared with TRBD1. V lost 5 bases and J lost 4; bases outside the gene matches: 11. Looked up from germline, CDR1 is SGHRS and CDR2 is YFSETQ. CDR3 length: 16 amino acids. The CDR3 DNA reads as TGCGCCAGCAGATTCCGTGACCAGGGGGTTAATGAAAAACTGTTTTTT. Translating gives CASRFRDQGVNEKLFF.

The rearrangement uses TRBV28 and TRBJ1-2; D is perhaps TRBD1 (6 bases). From germline, CDR1 is MDHEN and CDR2 SYDVKM. The CDR3 runs to 15 residues. The V end was cut by 5 bases, the J end by 8 bases, with 21 bases between. The CDR3, as DNA: TGTGCCAGCAGTCCCGCCCCGGGGGGCGCAGAGGGCTACACCTTC. It encodes CASSPAPGGAEGYTF.

V gene TRBV20-1 combines with J gene TRBJ2-1; 7 bases align to TRBD2. Germline loops: CDR1 DFQATT, CDR2 SNEGSKA (reference sequence). Trimming removed 3 bases from V and 8 bases from J; junction bases left unmatched: 7. The CDR3 loop spans 13 amino acids. CDR3 region: CSARGGSLHEQFF. The CDR3 nucleotides read TGCAGTGCTAGGGGGGGGTCCCTACATGAGCAGTTCTTC.

This clonotype was detected many times. The chain employs TRBV2 and TRBJ2-2, with a possible D match to TRBD2 (6 bases). Between the trimmed V and J ends, which lost 5 bases and 1 base, there was a span of 8 bases. The CDR3 sequence is 14 residues long. The germline CDR1 and CDR2 sequences are SNHLY and FYNNEI. CDR3 sequence reads: CASSIAENTGELFF. CDR3 sequence (DNA): TGTGCCAGCAGTATAGCGGAGAACACCGGGGAGCTGTTTTTT.

This clonotype came up a few times. CDR3 sequence (DNA): TGCGCCAGCAGCTTGGGTTCAGCAAATTCACCCCTCCACTTT. Translation gives CASSLGSANSPLHF. The chain couples TRBV5-1 to TRBJ1-6; D remains ambiguous. Trimming removed 0 bases at V and 7 bases at J, with 8 bases between. CDR1 and CDR2 from the germline V gene are SGHRS and YFSETQ. CDR3 length equals 14 residues.

The chain uses TRBV20-1 and TRBJ2-1; D is undetermined. The CDR3 is 14 residues long. V was trimmed by 3 bases and J by 7 bases, leaving 16 bases between them. Germline V lookup: CDR1 DFQATT, CDR2 SNEGSKA (reference sequence). The CDR3 nucleotides are TGCAGTGCTAGTGAGGCGGTAATAGGAAATGAGCAGTTCTTC. The encoded protein is CSASEAVIGNEQFF.